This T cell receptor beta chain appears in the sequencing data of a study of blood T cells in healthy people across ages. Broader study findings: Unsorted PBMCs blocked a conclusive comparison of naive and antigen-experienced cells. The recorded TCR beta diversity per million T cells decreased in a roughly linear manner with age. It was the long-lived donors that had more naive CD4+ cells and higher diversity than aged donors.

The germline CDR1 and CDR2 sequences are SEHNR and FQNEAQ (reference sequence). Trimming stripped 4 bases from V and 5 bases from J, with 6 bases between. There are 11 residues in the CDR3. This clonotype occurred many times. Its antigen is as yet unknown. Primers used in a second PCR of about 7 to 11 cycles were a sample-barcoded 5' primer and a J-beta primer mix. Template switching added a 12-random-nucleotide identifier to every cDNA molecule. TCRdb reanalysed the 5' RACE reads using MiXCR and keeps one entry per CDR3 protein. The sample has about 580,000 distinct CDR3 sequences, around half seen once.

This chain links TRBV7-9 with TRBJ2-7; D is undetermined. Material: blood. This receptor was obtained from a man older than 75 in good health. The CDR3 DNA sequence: TGTGCCAGCAGCTACAACGACGAGCAGTACTTC. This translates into CASSYNDEQYF.